The 31 T cell receptor beta chains reported below all come from one sample, sequenced in a study of OX40 agonist ivuxolimab in advanced cancers. Profiled with immunoSEQ multiplex PCR; TCRdb holds only in-frame clones, not every one. The data hold around 46,000 clones, with roughly 91% observed a single time. Here the sequenced sample was CD4+ or CD8+ T cells sorted from blood, taken in a trial of the OX40 agonist ivuxolimab. Receptors originate from an adult with an advanced solid tumor such as melanoma, head and neck, liver or kidney cancer.

The rearrangement uses TRBV7-8 and TRBJ2-3; 7 nucleotides align to TRBD1. Germline trimming cut 5 bases from V and 2 bases from J; bases unmatched to any gene: 10. CDR3 length equals 16 residues. CDR1 is SGHVS and CDR2 is FQNEAQ in the germline V gene. CDR3 DNA: TGTGCCAGCAGCGCCCGGGACAGCGAAATCACAGATACGCAGTATTTT. Translating gives CASSARDSEITDTQYF.

The chain uses TRBV29-1 and TRBJ2-2; TRBD2 might be the D (6 bases). The germline CDR1 and CDR2 sequences are SQVTM and ANQGSEA. V lost 1 base and J lost 1, with 7 bases in between. The length of the CDR3 is 14 residues. CDR3 bases: TGCAGCGTTGAAGGGACTAAGAACACCGGGGAGCTGTTTTTT. Translation gives CSVEGTKNTGELFF.

This chain connects TRBV5-8 to TRBJ2-7, with TRBD2 matching over 9 bases. CDR3 length equals 16 residues. The V segment lost 4 bases and the J segment 6 bases; nucleotides outside the gene matches: 14. The germline V gene encodes CDR1 SGHTS and CDR2 YDEGEE. In DNA form, the CDR3 reads TGTGCCAGCAGCACAGATGTTCCGGGACTAGCAGGCGAGCAGTACGTC. This gives the protein CASSTDVPGLAGEQYV.

This clone was seen just once. V gene TRBV5-6 combines with J gene TRBJ1-2; D is unclear. The CDR3 has 15 residues. V dropped 4 bases and J dropped 4 bases, with 17 bases sitting between them. CDR1 and CDR2 (germline): SGHDT, YYEEEE. The CDR3 loop is CASSPWGGLVYGYTF. The CDR3 DNA reads TGTGCCAGCAGCCCCTGGGGAGGTCTGGTCTATGGCTACACCTTC.

The chain is built from TRBV5-1 and TRBJ2-1, with 11 positions matching TRBD2. The CDR3 spans 16 residues. From germline, CDR1 is SGHRS and CDR2 YFSETQ. V trimming: 1 base; J trimming: 4 bases; junction bases outside the gene matches: 4. The CDR3 DNA follows: TGCGCCAGCAGCTTGAGCGGACTAGCGGGTTACAATGAGCAGTTCTTC. It is translated as CASSLSGLAGYNEQFF.

CDR3 sequence (DNA): TGTGCCAGCAGTTCAGGGGCGGCCGAGCAGTACTTC. This sequence encodes CASSSGAAEQYF. This rearrangement joins TRBV28 to TRBJ2-5; D is perhaps TRBD1 (6 bases). With the DNA end fitting TRBJ2-7 better, the J assignment may be wrong. Germline V CDR1 and CDR2: MDHEN, SYDVKM. The CDR3 sequence is 12 residues long.

The DNA for the CDR3 is TGTGCCAGCAGAGGACTAGCGACCTACGAGCAGTACTTC. It yields the protein CASRGLATYEQYF. The chain is built from TRBV6-1 and TRBJ2-7, with 9 positions matching TRBD2. The CDR3 has 13 amino acids. With V trimmed by 6 bases and J by 2 bases, 2 bases remained unmatched. Germline lookup yields CDR1 MNHNS and CDR2 SASEGT.

This chain uses TRBV28 with TRBJ2-1; no clear D. Trimming pared 4 bases from V and 8 bases from J, leaving 12 bases between. The CDR3 consists of 13 residues. Germline values: CDR1 MDHEN, CDR2 SYDVKM. The CDR3 DNA reads TGTGCCAGCAGTTCGTTGGGGATCGATGAGCAGTTCTTC. Encoded protein: CASSSLGIDEQFF.

The chain links TRBV7-2 to TRBJ2-5; 8 nucleotides match TRBD2. V was clipped by 5 bases and J by 1 base; unmatched bases: 6. CDR3 size: 15 residues. CDR1 and CDR2 (germline): SGHTA, FQGNSA. DNA of the CDR3: TGTGCCAGCAGCCAAGATCGGGGGGGCCAAGAGACCCAGTACTTC. Residues: CASSQDRGGQETQYF.

This chain links TRBV4-3 with TRBJ2-2; possible D gene TRBD2, 5 bases. V was trimmed by 0 bases and J by 4 bases, leaving 15 bases between them. Germline values: CDR1 LGHNA, CDR2 YSLEER. This CDR3 region has 17 residues. CDR3 DNA: TGCGCCAGCAGCCAAGATCTCGGGGTTGAGGGCACCGGGGAGCTGTTTTTT. The encoded protein is CASSQDLGVEGTGELFF.

V is TRBV2 and J is TRBJ2-1; D is ambiguous. Trimming removed 6 bases at V and 0 bases at J, with 12 bases between. The CDR3 spans 15 residues. Germline CDR1 SNHLY, CDR2 FYNNEI. The CDR3 reads CASRAASSSYNEQFF. The CDR3 bases are TGTGCCAGCAGGGCTGCATCGAGCTCCTACAATGAGCAGTTCTTC.

This clone has only one observation. This chain links TRBV28 with TRBJ1-1, with a weak D call TRBD1 (5 bases). The CDR3 length is 14 residues. The V end was cut by 2 bases, the J end by 3 bases, with 10 bases between. Germline values: CDR1 MDHEN, CDR2 SYDVKM. This CDR3 reads CASSLQGAYTEAFF. The CDR3 nucleotides read TGTGCCAGCAGTTTACAGGGTGCATACACTGAAGCTTTCTTT.

V usage is TRBV7-9 and J usage is TRBJ2-7; D possibly matches TRBD1 or TRBD2 (5 bases each). The CDR3 extends over 15 amino acids. Germline V CDR1 and CDR2: SEHNR, FQNEAQ (reference sequence). The V end was cut by 3 bases, the J end by 3 bases, with 15 bases between. DNA for the CDR3: TGTGCCAGCAGCTTCGGGGAGACAGCAATCTACGAGCAGTACTTC. The encoded protein is CASSFGETAIYEQYF.

This chain links TRBV13 with TRBJ2-5; 7 bases are shared with TRBD2. Germline CDR1 reads PRHDT; CDR2 reads FYEKMQ (reference sequence). The CDR3 contains 14 residues. The ends lost 4 bases at V and 7 bases at J; junction bases unmatched: 9. The CDR3 loop reads CASSSQAGMGTQYF. The CDR3, as DNA: TGTGCCAGCAGCTCGCAAGCGGGGATGGGGACCCAGTACTTC.

V usage is TRBV28 and J usage is TRBJ2-1; TRBD1 matches 11 bases. This CDR3 has 17 amino acids. J lost 6 bases, V lost 4 bases, and 11 bases had no gene match. Germline-derived CDR1 and CDR2 are MDHEN and SYDVKM. The CDR3 coding sequence is TGTGCCAGCAGTTGGGGCATGGGACAGGGGGGGACCAATGAGCAGTTCTTC. Its translation: CASSWGMGQGGTNEQFF. Together with reference TRBV28 and TRBJ2-1, the CDR3 gives the full variable domain: DVKVTQSSRYLVKRTGEKVFLECVQDMDHENMFWYRQDPGLGLRLIYFSYDVKMKEKGDIPEGYSVSREKKERFSLILESASTNQTSMYLCASSWGMGQGGTNEQFFGPGTRLTVL.

The chain joins TRBV9 to TRBJ2-7; 7 bases agree with TRBD1. V trimming: 4 bases; J trimming: 3 bases; junction bases outside the gene matches: 16. The germline gives CDR1 SGDLS, CDR2 YYNGEE. CDR3 length: 17 amino acids. The DNA for the CDR3 is TGTGCCAGCAGCCCAACCTTGGACAGGCTGCTTTTCTACGAGCAGTACTTC. This translates into CASSPTLDRLLFYEQYF.

V and J are TRBV6-5 and TRBJ2-2, with D tentatively TRBD1 (6 bases). This CDR3 region has 15 residues. Looked up from germline, CDR1 is MNHEY and CDR2 is SVGAGI. Trimming stripped 4 bases from V and 0 bases from J, with 9 bases between. The CDR3: CASSLGQTNTGELFF. The CDR3 DNA reads TGTGCCAGCAGTTTAGGACAGACGAACACCGGGGAGCTGTTTTTT.

A few counts support this clone. This rearrangement joins TRBV7-8 to TRBJ1-1; D gene uncertain. With 8 bases removed from V and 4 bases from J, the gap between germline ends came to 8 bases. CDR1 is SGHVS and CDR2 is FQNEAQ in the germline V gene. This CDR3 comprises 11 residues. The CDR3 DNA is TGTGCCAGCCCGGAGGGCACTGAAGCTTTCTTT. Its protein product is CASPEGTEAFF.

This rearrangement joins TRBV29-1 to TRBJ2-5, with 11 bases aligning to TRBD1. The J call may not be correct, given that the DNA end is closer to TRBJ2-7. Per the germline V gene, CDR1 is SQVTM and CDR2 is ANQGSEA. The CDR3 length is 16 residues. CDR3 sequence: CSVEDLGQGVYYEQYF. The DNA for the CDR3 is TGCAGCGTTGAAGACTTGGGACAGGGGGTTTACTACGAGCAGTACTTC.

The chain is built from TRBV27 and TRBJ2-3, with 8 nucleotides matching TRBD2. The CDR3 loop spans 15 amino acids. Germline V gene sequence: CDR1 MNHEY, CDR2 SMNVEV (reference sequence). Trimming took 3 bases from V and 2 from J; bases not matched to a gene: 4. The CDR3 DNA follows: TGTGCCAGCAGTTTGGGTAGCGGGGACACAGATACGCAGTATTTT. Protein: CASSLGSGDTDTQYF.

Here the CDR3 DNA reads TGTGCCATCAGTGAGTTGGCGACAGGACACTATGGCTACACCTTC. Its protein is CAISELATGHYGYTF. The chain is built from TRBV10-3 and TRBJ1-2; weak D call: TRBD1 (6 bases). Germline V gene data show CDR1 as ENHRY and CDR2 as SYGVKD. V was clipped by 1 base and J by 3 bases, with 12 bases between them. This CDR3 has 15 residues.

This chain uses TRBV7-8 with TRBJ1-4; 9 nucleotides line up with TRBD1. The CDR3 spans 14 residues. Germline V CDR1 and CDR2: SGHVS, FQNEAQ. V was pared by 5 bases and J by 4 bases, with 2 bases of the junction left unmatched. This chain's CDR3 is CASSQTGGNEKLFF. As DNA, the CDR3 is TGTGCCAGCAGCCAGACAGGGGGTAATGAAAAACTGTTTTTT.

J is TRBJ2-1 and V is TRBV13; a possible D gene is TRBD2 (6 bases). Trimming shortened V by 7 bases and J by 4 bases, and 17 bases separated the two germline ends. The CDR3 has 15 residues. The germline CDR1 and CDR2 sequences are PRHDT and FYEKMQ (reference sequence). CDR3 amino acids: CASTTPGARYNEQFF. CDR3 in DNA: TGTGCCAGCACCACCCCGGGAGCTCGATACAATGAGCAGTTCTTC.

This rearrangement joins TRBV7-6 to TRBJ2-7, with 8 bases that match TRBD1. Trimming cost V 1 base and J 4 bases; bases outside gene matches: 3. The germline V gene encodes CDR1 SGHVS and CDR2 FNYEAQ. CDR3 length: 14 amino acids. The CDR3 sequence: CASSLGGQGYEQYV. The CDR3 DNA follows: TGTGCCAGCAGCTTAGGAGGACAGGGTTACGAGCAGTACGTC.

CDR3 sequence: CASSLGGLAGGSGNEQFF. The CDR3 DNA follows: TGTGCCAGCAGCTTAGGCGGGCTAGCGGGGGGATCGGGCAATGAGCAGTTCTTC. The chain combines TRBV13 with TRBJ2-1; the match to TRBD2 covers 11 bases. Trimming removed 0 bases from V and 6 bases from J; junction bases left unmatched: 10. The CDR3 runs to 18 residues. Germline assignment: CDR1 PRHDT and CDR2 FYEKMQ (reference sequence).

This sequence joins TRBV27 and TRBJ2-7, with D tentatively TRBD1 or TRBD2 (5 bases each). Germline CDR1 and CDR2: MNHEY and SMNVEV (reference sequence). The CDR3 has 15 residues. Trimming cost V 0 bases and J 2 bases, with 11 bases left between them. DNA of the CDR3: TGTGCCAGCAGTTTATCTGGGGGTTTCGCCTACGAGCAGTACTTC. This sequence encodes CASSLSGGFAYEQYF.

This chain joins TRBV2 and TRBJ2-7; 9 positions agree with TRBD2. From germline, CDR1 is SNHLY and CDR2 FYNNEI. The CDR3 spans 15 residues. J was trimmed by 4 bases and V by 3 bases; bases with no gene match: 7. CDR3 DNA: TGTGCCAGCAGTGAGGGAGGCGGGAGGGTTTACGAGCAGTACTTC. Protein: CASSEGGGRVYEQYF.

The V gene is TRBV5-4, the J gene TRBJ2-7; D may be TRBD1 or TRBD2 (5 bases each). Per germline, CDR1 SGHNT and CDR2 YYREEE (reference sequence). CDR3 length: 14 amino acids. The ends were cut back, 4 bases at V and 2 bases at J, with 13 bases in the middle. CDR3: CASSLVGGTYEQYF. For the CDR3, the DNA is TGTGCCAGCAGCCTGGTTGGGGGAACCTACGAGCAGTACTTC.

This clone is termed medium-sized (0.01 to 0.1%). The chain combines TRBV6-4 with TRBJ2-2; D gene ambiguous. The V gene's germline CDR1 is MRHNA and CDR2 SNTAGT. The CDR3 runs 13 residues. V lost 3 bases, J lost 2 bases, and 4 bases lay in between. The DNA for the CDR3 is TGTGCCAGCAGTGAGACTAACACCGGGGAGCTGTTTTTT. Amino acid sequence: CASSETNTGELFF.

The chain employs TRBV7-2 and TRBJ2-1, with D perhaps TRBD1 (5 bases). In germline, CDR1 is SGHTA, CDR2 FQGNSA. The CDR3 totals 14 residues. V was pared by 1 base and J by 8 bases, with 12 bases between. DNA for the CDR3: TGTGCCAGCAGCTTAGTGCCAGGGTCGCATGAGCAGTTCTTC. Residues: CASSLVPGSHEQFF. The complete variable domain, with remaining parts taken from reference TRBV7-2 and TRBJ2-1, reads GAGVSQSPSNKVTEKGKDVELRCDPISGHTALYWYRQSLGQGLEFLIYFQGNSAPDKSGLPSDRFSAERTGGSVSTLTIQRTQQEDSAVYLCASSLVPGSHEQFFGPGTRLTVL.

J is TRBJ1-2 and V is TRBV5-6; D unclear. Trimming left V 0 bases short and J 0 bases short, with 9 bases between. Germline lookup yields CDR1 SGHDT and CDR2 YYEEEE. This CDR3 contains 15 residues. In nucleotides, the CDR3 is TGTGCCAGCAGCTTGGATGAGGGAACTAACTATGGCTACACCTTC. Its protein is CASSLDEGTNYGYTF.